These 29 T cell receptor beta chains share one sample of origin, sequenced in a study of spatial heterogeneity in lung cancer. TCRdb reprocessed the 5' RACE reads with MiXCR, giving one entry per CDR3 protein. The repertoire holds roughly 48,000 distinct CDR3 sequences, less than 6% seen once, with over 8.5% in the top ten. Time point of the sample: sample taken at primary tumor resection. Whole RNA obtained from tumor, nontumor lung or frozen PBMC underwent sequencing without sorting. The source material was PBMCs, sampled at surgery. These receptors were collected from a male donor with early-stage non-small cell lung cancer.

This clonotype appeared many times. The J gene is TRBJ1-4, the V gene TRBV7-9; 7 bases map to TRBD1. Germline CDR1 is SEHNR and CDR2 is FQNEAQ (reference sequence). The junction had 9 bases not matched to a gene; V was cut back by 8 bases and J by 3 bases. The CDR3 runs 15 residues. The CDR3 sequence is CASGRRTGSNEKLFF. The CDR3 DNA reads as TGTGCCAGCGGCCGTCGGACAGGATCTAATGAAAAACTGTTTTTT.

The table lists this clonotype with many counts. The gene calls are TRBV7-9 and TRBJ2-2, with no clear D. Deletions cut 2 bases from V and 5 bases from J, with 6 bases between. The germline V gene encodes CDR1 SEHNR and CDR2 FQNEAQ (reference sequence). The CDR3 is 13 amino acids. CDR3 amino acids: CASSLLSTGELFF. The CDR3 nucleotides are TGTGCCAGCAGCTTATTGTCGACCGGGGAGCTGTTTTTT.

This clonotype was observed at least ten times. The chain employs TRBV3-1 and TRBJ2-1; either TRBD1 or TRBD2 may fit D (5 bases each). The CDR3 runs to 15 residues. The V end lost 4 bases, the J end lost 7 bases, and 17 bases lay between the germline ends. CDR1 and CDR2 from the germline V gene are LGHDT and YNNKEL (reference sequence). CDR3 protein: CASSPPGRAFNEQFF. CDR3 bases: TGTGCCAGCAGCCCGCCGGGACGGGCTTTTAATGAGCAGTTCTTC.

This clonotype was recorded many times. This chain joins TRBV12-3 or TRBV12-4 and TRBJ2-1; 7 positions match TRBD2. The CDR3 totals 14 residues. V lost 5 bases, J lost 6 bases, and 7 bases stayed unmatched. As DNA, the CDR3 is TGTGCCAGCAGTCGAGGGAGGGCTCCCAATGAGCAGTTCTTC. Protein sequence: CASSRGRAPNEQFF.

This clonotype was detected ten times or more. The chain recombines TRBV7-2 with TRBJ1-1, with no clear D. Trimming removed 3 bases from V and 2 bases from J, with 4 bases in between. The CDR3 is 12 residues long. CDR1 is SGHTA, CDR2 FQGNSA, per germline. The DNA of the CDR3 is TGTGCCAGCAGCTTCCCCAACACTGAAGCTTTCTTT. Its translation is CASSFPNTEAFF.

This clonotype was seen many times. The J gene is TRBJ1-1, the V gene TRBV6-5, with D possibly matching TRBD1 (5 bases). V gave up 6 bases and J gave up 6 bases, with 17 bases separating them. The CDR3 loop spans 14 amino acids. Germline V gene lookup returns CDR1 MNHEY and CDR2 SVGAGI. CDR3 DNA: TGTGCCAGCAGCGAACGGCAGGGTGTATCTGAAGCTTTCTTT. It yields the protein CASSERQGVSEAFF.

Notes on this clonotype: It may be a read error: a sequence one base away is much more abundant. V usage is TRBV6-1 and J usage is TRBJ2-3; D is unresolved. CDR3 length: 13 residues. CDR1 is MNHNS and CDR2 is SASEGT in the germline V gene. The CDR3 DNA reads as TGTGCCAGCGTAAACCCCGGCACAGATATGCAGTATTTT. Translating it yields CASVNPGTDMQYF.

This clonotype was counted many times. The chain carries TRBV6-2 or TRBV6-3 and TRBJ2-3; D remains ambiguous. The CDR3 is made up of 16 amino acids. CDR1 is MNHEY, CDR2 SVGEGT, per germline. Trimming removed 4 bases from V and 5 bases from J, with 19 bases in between. CDR3 DNA sequence: TGTGCCAGCAGTTCAAGATTCTCCTCTGGACGAGATACGCAGTATTTT. It translates to CASSSRFSSGRDTQYF.

This clonotype was picked up many times. This chain joins TRBV5-1 and TRBJ2-3; D unclear. V was trimmed by 2 bases and J by 6 bases, leaving 4 bases between them. This CDR3 comprises 11 residues. Germline-derived CDR1 and CDR2 are SGHRS and YFSETQ. CDR3 loop: CASSLFDTQYF. CDR3 DNA: TGCGCCAGCAGCTTATTTGATACGCAGTATTTT.

This clonotype was found many times. The gene calls are TRBV29-1 and TRBJ2-3; D perhaps matches TRBD2 (6 bases). The CDR3 contains 14 residues. Trimming took 4 bases from V and 0 from J, leaving 11 bases between them. The germline V gene has CDR1 SQVTM and CDR2 ANQGSEA. CDR3 loop: CSVAGLTSTDTQYF. The CDR3 bases are TGCAGCGTTGCGGGACTTACTAGCACAGATACGCAGTATTTT.

The chain is built from TRBV29-1 and TRBJ1-1; 7 bases map to TRBD1. Germline CDR1 and CDR2: SQVTM and ANQGSEA. Losses at the gene ends were 3 bases for V and 4 bases for J; bases not matched to a gene: 8. The CDR3 contains 14 residues. CDR3 in DNA: TGCAGCGTTGATCTTGGGGACAGTATCACTGAAGCTTTCTTT. Protein sequence: CSVDLGDSITEAFF.

This clonotype is labeled as medium-sized. This chain connects TRBV7-9 to TRBJ1-1; 7 bases match TRBD1. The ends lost 5 bases at V and 5 bases at J; junction bases unmatched: 8. Germline CDR1 reads SEHNR; CDR2 reads FQNEAQ (reference sequence). The CDR3 runs to 14 residues. The CDR3 protein is CASSASGGRTEAFF. Here the CDR3 DNA reads TGTGCCAGCAGCGCTTCAGGGGGTCGAACTGAAGCTTTCTTT.

This clonotype occurred many times. The chain couples TRBV19 to TRBJ2-7, with a possible D match to TRBD2 (5 bases). Trimming pared 11 bases from V and 5 bases from J, leaving 13 bases between. The germline V gene encodes CDR1 LNHDA and CDR2 SQIVND (reference sequence). This CDR3 is built from 11 residues. In DNA form, the CDR3 reads TGTGCCCGGCCAGGACTGAACGAGCAGTACTTC. The encoded protein is CARPGLNEQYF.

The chain has TRBV5-1 and TRBJ2-5; D remains ambiguous. V dropped 2 bases and J dropped 5 bases, with 13 bases sitting between them. Germline CDR1 reads SGHRS; CDR2 reads YFSETQ. The CDR3 is 14 amino acids. The CDR3 loop is CASSLARSDETQYF. CDR3 nucleotides: TGCGCCAGCAGCTTAGCTAGGTCCGACGAGACCCAGTACTTC.

This clonotype showed up many times. The chain joins TRBV29-1 to TRBJ2-5; tentative D call: TRBD2 (6 bases). The V gene's germline CDR1 is SQVTM and CDR2 ANQGSEA. The CDR3 loop spans 13 amino acids. Deletions cut 2 bases from V and 10 bases from J, with 17 bases between. CDR3 nucleotide sequence: TGCAGCGTTGAAACCTCCGACGGGAGCGGCCAGTACTTC. It translates to CSVETSDGSGQYF. The whole variable domain, remainder taken from reference TRBV29-1 and TRBJ2-5, is SAVISQKPSRDICQRGTSLTIQCQVDSQVTMMFWYRQQPGQSLTLIATANQGSEATYESGFVIDKFPISRPNLTFSTLTVSNMSPEDSSIYLCSVETSDGSGQYFGPGTRLLVL.

This clonotype was picked up many times. This rearrangement joins TRBV7-6 to TRBJ1-5, with 10 bases identical to TRBD1. Germline V lookup: CDR1 SGHVS, CDR2 FNYEAQ. There are 14 residues in the CDR3. V was clipped by 6 bases and J by 5 bases; unmatched bases: 4. The DNA for the CDR3 is TGTGCCAGCAGTCCCGGGACAGGGGATCAGCCCCAGCATTTT. It translates to CASSPGTGDQPQHF.

This clonotype has ten or more counts. The rearrangement links TRBV19 to TRBJ2-1, with D uncertain. The CDR3 length is 15 residues. V dropped 4 bases and J dropped 0 bases, with 10 bases sitting between them. Germline-derived CDR1 and CDR2 are LNHDA and SQIVND (reference sequence). CDR3 in DNA: TGTGCCAGTAGTACTTCCTCGAGCTCCTACAATGAGCAGTTCTTC. Translated: CASSTSSSSYNEQFF. Combining the CDR3 with reference TRBV19 and TRBJ2-1 gives the whole variable domain DGGITQSPKYLFRKEGQNVTLSCEQNLNHDAMYWYRQDPGQGLRLIYYSQIVNDFQKGDIAEGYSVSREKKESFPLTVTSAQKNPTAFYLCASSTSSSSYNEQFFGPGTRLTVL.

V usage is TRBV27 and J usage is TRBJ2-2; D may be TRBD2 (6 bases). The CDR3 is 15 residues long. The V and J ends lost 1 base and 4 bases respectively, with 10 bases between them. Germline CDR1 is MNHEY and CDR2 is SMNVEV (reference sequence). This chain's CDR3 is CASSLLGLSTGELFF. CDR3 bases: TGTGCCAGCAGTTTATTGGGACTTTCCACCGGGGAGCTGTTTTTT.

This clonotype has at least ten counts. This chain joins TRBV29-1 and TRBJ2-2; TRBD1 aligns across 8 bases. CDR1 is SQVTM and CDR2 is ANQGSEA in the germline V gene. The CDR3 spans 17 residues. V shed 4 bases and J 0 bases; nucleotides not matched to a gene: 10. CDR3 loop: CSVVLRDRRPNTGELFF. For the CDR3, the DNA is TGCAGCGTTGTCTTGAGGGACAGGAGGCCGAACACCGGGGAGCTGTTTTTT.

This clonotype was recorded a few times. The V gene is TRBV5-1, the J gene TRBJ2-7, with 9 bases fitting TRBD2. V lost 4 bases, J lost 4 bases, and 12 bases stayed unmatched. CDR3 length equals 16 residues. The V gene's germline CDR1 is SGHRS and CDR2 YFSETQ. CDR3: CASSPWEASGKYEQYF. CDR3 coding DNA: TGCGCCAGCAGCCCCTGGGAGGCTAGCGGGAAGTACGAGCAGTACTTC.

This clonotype has ten or more counts. V and J are TRBV12-3 or TRBV12-4 and TRBJ2-7, with TRBD2 matching over 9 bases. Losses at the gene ends were 4 bases for V and 5 bases for J; bases not matched to a gene: 6. This CDR3 contains 14 residues. CDR3: CASSWGLAGNEQYF. The CDR3 bases are TGTGCCAGCAGTTGGGGACTAGCTGGAAACGAGCAGTACTTC.

This clonotype was recorded many times. The chain is built from TRBV5-6 and TRBJ1-2; no reliable D call. V was trimmed by 0 bases and J by 1 base, leaving 13 bases between them. The CDR3 contains 16 residues. Germline values: CDR1 SGHDT, CDR2 YYEEEE. The CDR3 spells CASSLAKSANNYGYTF. In DNA, the CDR3 is TGTGCCAGCAGCTTGGCCAAGTCGGCTAATAACTATGGCTACACCTTC.

This clonotype was observed a few times. The V and J genes are TRBV5-1 and TRBJ2-6, with TRBD1 identical over 10 bases. Trimming cost V 4 bases and J 0 bases; bases outside gene matches: 4. The CDR3 totals 17 residues. From germline, CDR1 is SGHRS and CDR2 YFSETQ. CDR3 protein: CASSPGTGVSGANVLTF. CDR3 DNA sequence: TGCGCCAGCAGCCCTGGGACAGGGGTCTCTGGGGCCAACGTCCTGACTTTC.

This clonotype came up many times. The genes are TRBV6-1 and TRBJ2-7, with a weak D call TRBD2 (6 bases). CDR1 and CDR2 (germline): MNHNS, SASEGT. This CDR3 is built from 15 residues. V was shortened by 1 base and J by 5 bases, with 15 bases between the two germline ends. The CDR3 bases are TGTGCCAGCAGTGAAGTCGGGGGTGGACGTGACGAGCAGTACTTC. Amino acids: CASSEVGGGRDEQYF.

This clonotype occurred a few times. J is TRBJ1-5 and V is TRBV19, with D perhaps matching TRBD1 (5 bases). V was shortened by 6 bases and J by 6 bases, with 18 bases between the two germline ends. This CDR3 comprises 15 residues. Germline CDR1 is LNHDA and CDR2 is SQIVND (reference sequence). The CDR3 region is CASRWEGAGGQPQHF. The DNA of the CDR3 is TGTGCCAGTAGATGGGAAGGGGCTGGGGGTCAGCCCCAGCATTTT.

This clonotype was counted ten times or more. This sequence joins TRBV20-1 and TRBJ2-1, with 14 bases that match TRBD2. The junction had 5 bases not matched to a gene; V was cut back by 6 bases and J by 4 bases. CDR1 and CDR2 from the germline V gene are DFQATT and SNEGSKA (reference sequence). This CDR3 has 15 amino acids. The CDR3 here is CSARTSGRSYNEQFF. The CDR3 nucleotides are TGCAGTGCCCGGACTAGCGGGAGGTCTTACAATGAGCAGTTCTTC.

This chain links TRBV6-5 with TRBJ2-1; 8 bases map to TRBD2. V gave up 6 bases and J gave up 1 base; unmatched junction bases: 5. The CDR3 covers 15 residues. CDR1 MNHEY and CDR2 SVGAGI come from the germline V gene. In DNA, the CDR3 is TGTGCCAGCAGACGCACTAGCGGATCCTACAATGAGCAGTTCTTC. It translates to CASRRTSGSYNEQFF.

Here the CDR3 DNA reads TGCGCCAGCAGCTTGGCGGGGCCCGGGACAGATACGCAGTATTTT. Translation: CASSLAGPGTDTQYF. This chain joins TRBV5-1 and TRBJ2-3, with D perhaps matching TRBD1 or TRBD2 (5 bases each). The CDR3 has 15 residues. Germline loops: CDR1 SGHRS, CDR2 YFSETQ. With 0 bases removed from V and 3 bases from J, the gap between germline ends came to 11 bases.

V is TRBV4-2 and J is TRBJ1-4; D might be TRBD1 (6 bases). V was shortened by 4 bases and J by 5 bases, with 14 bases between the two germline ends. This CDR3 has 15 amino acids. Germline V gene sequence: CDR1 LGHNA, CDR2 YNFKEQ. CDR3 coding DNA: TGTGCCAGCAGCCTTGTACAGGGACGGAATGAAAAACTGTTTTTT. This codes for CASSLVQGRNEKLFF.